These 21 T cell receptor beta chains originate from one sample sequenced in a study of blood T cell repertoires in COVID-19. Only in-frame clones appear in the TCRdb table, and some are missing; sequencing was by immunoSEQ multiplex PCR. The sample consists of under 300,000 clones, about four fifths of them appearing once. The specimen sequenced was peripheral blood. All receptors come from a woman aged 40 to 50 who had recovered from COVID-19.

The chain employs TRBV3-1 (or the pseudogene TRBV3-2) and TRBJ2-3; tentatively, D is TRBD2 (7 bases). With 4 bases removed from V and 2 bases from J, the gap between germline ends came to 16 bases. The germline V gene encodes CDR1 LGHDT and CDR2 YNNKEL (reference sequence). The CDR3 consists of 16 residues. CDR3 nucleotides: TGTGCCAGCAGCCCGCTCGGCGGGGGCTACACAGATACGCAGTATTTT. Its translation is CASSPLGGGYTDTQYF.

The rearrangement joins TRBV2 to TRBJ1-1; TRBD1 might be the D (6 bases). Trimming took off 6 bases at V and 5 bases at J, with 10 bases between the two ends. CDR3 length equals 12 residues. Germline values: CDR1 SNHLY, CDR2 FYNNEI. CDR3 region: CASSRGETEAFF. Written as DNA, the CDR3 is TGTGCCAGCAGCAGGGGAGAGACTGAAGCTTTCTTT.

The rearrangement uses TRBV11-2 and TRBJ2-5, with 10 positions matching TRBD2. The ends lost 2 bases at V and 5 bases at J; junction bases unmatched: 5. Germline V gives CDR1 SGHAT, CDR2 FQNNGV. The CDR3 loop spans 15 amino acids. In DNA, the CDR3 is TGTGCCAGCAGCTTATCTAGCGGGGGTAGCGAGACCCAGTACTTC. Residues: CASSLSSGGSETQYF.

This chain joins TRBV7-9 and TRBJ2-5; the match to TRBD2 covers 7 bases. V dropped 2 bases and J dropped 3; count of bases not matched to a gene: 3. CDR1 SEHNR and CDR2 FQNEAQ come from the germline V gene (reference sequence). This CDR3 is built from 14 residues. The CDR3 is CASSLYAGEETQYF. CDR3 nucleotide sequence: TGTGCCAGCAGCTTATATGCGGGGGAAGAGACCCAGTACTTC.

The genes are TRBV21-1 and TRBJ2-1; the table's D call of TRBD2 was not tested on the DNA. TRBV21-1 is a pseudogene segment. The length of the CDR3 is 16 residues. The CDR3 DNA reads TGTGCCAGCAGCAAATCCCACGGGAGCTCCTACAATGAGCAGTTCTTC. Its protein product is CASSKSHGSSYNEQFF.

The gene calls are TRBV11-2 and TRBJ1-2, with no clear D. The CDR3 length is 15 residues. The V gene's germline CDR1 is SGHAT and CDR2 FQNNGV. Between the trimmed V and J ends, which lost 3 bases and 3 bases, there was a span of 14 bases. CDR3 nucleotides: TGTGCCAGCAGCTTCGGGAGAAATCTTGACTATGGCTACACCTTC. Its protein product is CASSFGRNLDYGYTF.

The rearrangement links TRBV5-4 to TRBJ2-7, with D perhaps matching TRBD2 (5 bases). The CDR3 consists of 15 residues. Trimming took 2 bases from V and 0 from J, leaving 12 bases between them. The germline gives CDR1 SGHNT, CDR2 YYREEE (reference sequence). The CDR3 region has the DNA TGTGCCAGCAGCTTTCTCGGGATTAACTCCTACGAGCAGTACTTC. This translates into CASSFLGINSYEQYF. Complete variable domain (other parts from reference TRBV5-4 and TRBJ2-7): ETGVTQSPTHLIKTRGQQVTLRCSSQSGHNTVSWYQQALGQGPQFIFQYYREEENGRGNFPPRFSGLQFPNYSSELNVNALELDDSALYLCASSFLGINSYEQYFGPGTRLTVT.

The chain links TRBV28 to TRBJ2-7, with 11 bases fitting TRBD1. With 5 bases clipped from V and 3 bases from J, the junction kept 12 bases outside the gene matches. The CDR3 length is 17 residues. The V gene's germline CDR1 is MDHEN and CDR2 SYDVKM. CDR3 sequence reads: CASSDLPGQGAFYEQYF. DNA of the CDR3: TGTGCCAGCAGTGATCTCCCAGGACAGGGGGCCTTCTACGAGCAGTACTTC.

V and J are TRBV6-5 and TRBJ1-2; tentatively, D is TRBD1 (5 bases). Trimming stripped 0 bases from V and 8 bases from J, with 10 bases between. The length of the CDR3 is 13 residues. Germline CDR1 is MNHEY and CDR2 is SVGAGI. The CDR3 DNA follows: TGTGCCAGCAGTTACTCTGGGGGGGACGGCTACACCTTC. Protein: CASSYSGGDGYTF.

The V call is TRBV11-2, the J call TRBJ2-5, with 12 bases aligning to TRBD2. This CDR3 is built from 15 residues. Germline loops: CDR1 SGHAT, CDR2 FQNNGV. V lost 5 bases, J lost 3 bases, and 4 bases stayed unmatched. CDR3 DNA: TGTGCCAGCAGCCTCAGGACTAGCGGGAAAGAGACCCAGTACTTC. Translating gives CASSLRTSGKETQYF.

The chain carries TRBV12-3 or TRBV12-4 and TRBJ2-7, with 7 bases fitting TRBD1. V lost 5 bases and J lost 12; bases outside the gene matches: 10. The CDR3 is 12 residues long. The CDR3 sequence: CASSPNRGSGYF. CDR3 in DNA: TGTGCCAGCAGTCCAAACAGGGGTTCTGGGTACTTC.

The rearrangement uses TRBV28 and TRBJ1-1; D possibly corresponds to TRBD1 (5 bases). The CDR3 totals 18 residues. Deletions cut 6 bases from V and 10 bases from J, with 33 bases between. Germline loops: CDR1 MDHEN, CDR2 SYDVKM. The CDR3 sequence is CASSSHRDALWAWGVAFF. The CDR3 DNA reads TGTGCCAGCAGCTCACACCGGGATGCCCTGTGGGCCTGGGGGGTAGCTTTCTTT.

Remarks on this clone: Other nucleotide sequences in the sample specify the same CDR3. The chain joins TRBV2 to TRBJ2-7, with TRBD2 identical over 10 bases. The V and J ends lost 6 bases and 1 base, in that order; junction bases with no gene match: 3. Germline CDR1 reads SNHLY; CDR2 reads FYNNEI. The CDR3 length is 14 residues. CDR3: CASRTSGASYEQYF. In DNA form, the CDR3 reads TGTGCCAGCAGAACTAGCGGGGCATCCTACGAGCAGTACTTC.

The J gene is TRBJ2-1, the V gene TRBV28; tentative D call: TRBD2 (5 bases). This CDR3 contains 14 residues. Germline V gene sequence: CDR1 MDHEN, CDR2 SYDVKM. The germline V and J ends were trimmed by 6 bases and 3 bases, with 12 bases remaining between them. CDR3 region: CASRAPAGYNEQFF. The CDR3 nucleotides read TGTGCCAGCAGGGCTCCGGCGGGCTACAATGAGCAGTTCTTC. Filled out from reference TRBV28 and TRBJ2-1, the complete variable domain reads DVKVTQSSRYLVKRTGEKVFLECVQDMDHENMFWYRQDPGLGLRLIYFSYDVKMKEKGDIPEGYSVSREKKERFSLILESASTNQTSMYLCASRAPAGYNEQFFGPGTRLTVL.

The CDR3 DNA reads as TGTGCCAGCAGCGAAAGACAGGGTGGCTATGGCTACACCTTC. It yields the protein CASSERQGGYGYTF. The V gene is TRBV7-2, the J gene TRBJ1-2; TRBD1 matches at 7 bases. Per the germline V gene, CDR1 is SGHTA and CDR2 is FQGNSA. V shed 5 bases and J 4 bases; nucleotides not matched to a gene: 7. The CDR3 covers 14 residues.

The chain couples TRBV2 to TRBJ1-4; TRBD1 might be the D (5 bases). CDR1 and CDR2 from the germline V gene are SNHLY and FYNNEI. Trimming shortened V by 6 bases and J by 5 bases, and 7 bases separated the two germline ends. This CDR3 region has 12 residues. This CDR3 is CASRQGNEKLFF. DNA of the CDR3: TGTGCCAGCAGGCAGGGCAATGAAAAACTGTTTTTT.

The CDR3 bases are TGTGCCAGTTCTCTAGCGGGGGCCTACAATGAGCAGTTCTTC. As protein: CASSLAGAYNEQFF. The V and J genes are TRBV19 and TRBJ2-1; 10 nucleotides align to TRBD2. V trimming: 8 bases; J trimming: 2 bases; junction bases outside the gene matches: 3. The CDR3 spans 14 residues. Looked up from germline, CDR1 is LNHDA and CDR2 is SQIVND (reference sequence).

There are a few counts of this clone. The rearrangement uses TRBV2 and TRBJ2-4; D may be TRBD2 (5 bases). With 1 base removed from V and 1 base from J, the gap between germline ends came to 14 bases. Per germline, CDR1 SNHLY and CDR2 FYNNEI. CDR3 size: 17 residues. The CDR3, as DNA: TGTGCCAGCAGTGAAGTCTCGGGGATTGGGGCCAAAAACATTCAGTACTTC. Translation: CASSEVSGIGAKNIQYF.

This chain joins TRBV5-1 and TRBJ2-3; 7 positions match TRBD1. Trimming removed 0 bases from V and 2 bases from J; junction bases left unmatched: 6. The CDR3 spans 16 residues. Looked up from germline, CDR1 is SGHRS and CDR2 is YFSETQ. The CDR3 coding sequence is TGCGCCAGCAGCTTGGCAGGACAGGAGCTCACAGATACGCAGTATTTT. This sequence encodes CASSLAGQELTDTQYF.

This chain connects TRBV10-3 to TRBJ1-5, with 10 bases identical to TRBD1. V lost 3 bases, J lost 1 base, and 3 bases stayed unmatched. Germline values: CDR1 ENHRY, CDR2 SYGVKD. The CDR3 loop spans 16 amino acids. In DNA form, the CDR3 reads TGTGCCATCAGTGACCAGGGACAGGGGAGCAATCAGCCCCAGCATTTT. It codes for CAISDQGQGSNQPQHF.

The V gene is TRBV9, the J gene TRBJ1-2; 9 bases agree with TRBD1. Germline V gene data show CDR1 as SGDLS and CDR2 as YYNGEE. The CDR3 runs 14 residues. V was pared by 7 bases and J by 4 bases, with 8 bases of the junction left unmatched. The CDR3 bases are TGTGCCAGCCGGAAACAGGGGGCTTCCTATGGCTACACCTTC. Translated, it gives CASRKQGASYGYTF.